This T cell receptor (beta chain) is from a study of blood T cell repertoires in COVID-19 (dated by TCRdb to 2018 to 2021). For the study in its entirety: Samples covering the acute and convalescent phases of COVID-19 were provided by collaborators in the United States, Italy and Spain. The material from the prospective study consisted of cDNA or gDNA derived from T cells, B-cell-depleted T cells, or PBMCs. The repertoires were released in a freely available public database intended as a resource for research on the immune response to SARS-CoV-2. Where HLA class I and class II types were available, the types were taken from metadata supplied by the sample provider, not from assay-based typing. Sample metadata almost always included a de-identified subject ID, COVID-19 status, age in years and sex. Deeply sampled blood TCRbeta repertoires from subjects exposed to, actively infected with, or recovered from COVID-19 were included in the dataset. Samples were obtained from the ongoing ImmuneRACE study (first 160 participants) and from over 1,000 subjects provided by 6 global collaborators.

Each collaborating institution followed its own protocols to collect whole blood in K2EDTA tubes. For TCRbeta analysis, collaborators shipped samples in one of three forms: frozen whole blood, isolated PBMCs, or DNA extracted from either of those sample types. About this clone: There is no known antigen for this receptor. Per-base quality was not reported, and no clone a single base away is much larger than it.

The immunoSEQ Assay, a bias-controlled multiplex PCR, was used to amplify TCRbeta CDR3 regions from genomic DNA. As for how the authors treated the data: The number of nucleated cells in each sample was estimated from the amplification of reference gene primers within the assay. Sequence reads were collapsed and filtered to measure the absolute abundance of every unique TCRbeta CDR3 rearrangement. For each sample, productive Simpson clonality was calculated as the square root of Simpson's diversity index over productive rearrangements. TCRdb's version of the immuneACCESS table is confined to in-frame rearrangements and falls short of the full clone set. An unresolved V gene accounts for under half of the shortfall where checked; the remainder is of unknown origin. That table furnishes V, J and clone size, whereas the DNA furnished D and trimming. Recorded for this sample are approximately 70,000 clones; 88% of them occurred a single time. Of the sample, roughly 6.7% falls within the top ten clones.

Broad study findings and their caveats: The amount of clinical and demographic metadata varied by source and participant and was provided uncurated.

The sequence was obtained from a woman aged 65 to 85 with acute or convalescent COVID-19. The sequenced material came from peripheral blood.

The DNA sequence is given as TGCGCCAGCAGCTCGGGGTCTCGTCAAAACACCGGGGAGCTGTTTTTT. Its translation reads: CASSSGSRQNTGELFF. The chain uses TRBV5-1 and TRBJ2-2; matching of 5 bases hints at TRBD2 as the D gene. CDR3 length: 16 amino acids, cysteine to phenylalanine. Only CDR3 DNA is held: 48 bases, read in frame from base 1. The germline V gene yields SGHRS for CDR1 and YFSETQ for CDR2. Between the V and J ends, shortened by 3 bases and 2 bases respectively, the junction contains 14 bases.